The T cell receptor (beta chain) under discussion was sequenced for a study of regulatory T cells in long-lasting Graves disease (dated by TCRdb to the early 2020s). The study in broad terms: In the newly diagnosed Graves' disease group, patients had been taking antithyroid drugs for less than 3 months. Peripheral blood TCR sequencing and RNA sequencing compared persistent Graves' disease patients with newly diagnosed Graves' disease patients. The study was registered as a clinical trial and conducted in China. A total of roughly 33 samples underwent TCR sequencing: about 13 from persistent and roughly 20 from newly diagnosed Graves' disease patients. The study at large found these results: Sequencing and analysis were limited to the TCR beta chain. TRBV28, TRBJ1-2 and TRBJ2-5 were preferentially used in persistent disease, while TRBV20-1 and TRBJ2-1 were favored in newly diagnosed disease. Lower TCR Shannon entropy and fewer highly expanded clones were observed in persistent Graves' disease patients than in newly diagnosed patients, which suggested clonal expansion. Only peripheral blood was studied, because thyroid tissue, the primary lesion, was inaccessible. More public clonotypes were shared among persistent patients (around 2,600) than among newly diagnosed patients (966). The small sample size was acknowledged by the authors as a limitation that may reduce accuracy.

This clonotype has ten or more counts. It has no known antigen specificity. Base quality data are lacking; no much larger clone is found one base away. The germline ends are 13 bases apart after V is trimmed by 8 bases and J by 2 bases. The CDR3 spans 13 residues, from the cysteine through the phenylalanine. Left in the record is the CDR3 DNA by itself, 39 bases read in frame from the first base. CDR1 and CDR2 are read off the germline V gene as MDHEN and SYDVKM. The library was made by multiplex PCR. TCRdb lists the instrument as Illumina HiSeq 4000. CDR3 regions were amplified by Arm-PCR with iRepertoire HTBI primers to construct TCR beta libraries. Before sequencing, the PCR products underwent gel purification. On the authors' methods: A total of roughly 67 TRBV and some 15 TRBJ segments were identified across samples and were used for gene usage analysis of CDR3 amino acid clonotypes. COPE and FqMerger were used to merge the filtered high-quality paired reads into contigs. Contigs were aligned with BLAST to IMGT TRBV, TRBD and TRBJ reference genes, and CDR3 was defined per IMGT. Clonotypes above 0.1% frequency were classified as highly expanded clones. Repertoire diversity was measured by Shannon entropy, and V-J evenness by the Gini coefficient. Clonotypes shared by more than one individual were considered public. TCRdb cleaned the public reads at Q25 with fastp, built clones with MiXCR and kept in-frame beta chains. Rows merge per CDR3 protein into single entries with the most common DNA and genes. The V and J calls and clone size come from TCRdb's table, not from the authors' own analysis. In this sample the table shows some 410,000 distinct CDR3 sequences, less than 20% of which occur a single time. The ten top clones hold about 10% of the sample.

According to the study, the label for this sample's time point signals: newly diagnosed GD, antithyroid drugs for less than 3 months. For both TCR sequencing and RNA sequencing, RNA was extracted from PBMCs using TRIzol. The diagnosis of Graves' disease followed American Thyroid Association guidelines. Patients were recruited from an endocrinology department in Xi'an, China. Each patient gave approximately 10 milliliters of peripheral blood, collected in an EDTA anticoagulant tube. PBMCs were isolated by Ficoll Paque Plus density gradient separation without further T cell sorting. RNA quality was checked with an Agilent 2100 Bioanalyzer and agarose gel, and concentration with a NanoDrop 2000. This sample was shared with a second study, whose subject was T cells in Graves' hyperthyroidism and ophthalmopathy. As that second study puts it: Graves' hyperthyroidism was defined as stable when no progression to ophthalmopathy occurred over 18 months of follow-up. Hyperthyroidism patients were aged 18 to 65 years and newly diagnosed, with disease duration of less than 2 months. Exclusion was applied to patients with uncontrolled infections, other autoimmune diseases, pregnancy or lactation. Clinical symptoms, serum thyroxine and TRAb, thyroid ultrasound, and orbital computed tomography formed the basis for the diagnoses. The first round of RT-PCR for the TCR CDR3 was performed with the HTBI primer set and the Qiagen OneStep RT-PCR kit. Blood samples also contained most of the expanded thyroid clonotypes (frequency above 0.001), which suggests that blood repertoires may reflect thyroid immune responses. A 13 V-J signature model separated ophthalmopathy from stable hyperthyroidism, with roughly 88% sensitivity and approximately 81% specificity in cross-validation and 80%/75% in testing. In validation, progression to ophthalmopathy was predicted by the model with 65% to 71% sensitivity and under 85% specificity, a median of 6.5 months before onset. A discovery cohort of roughly 96 patients, approximately 45 with Graves' ophthalmopathy and about 60 with stable Graves' hyperthyroidism, was used to find distinguishing TCR V-J signatures. Prospective prediction of ophthalmopathy was tested in an independent validation cohort consisting of 18 hyperthyroidism patients and around 16 patients who later progressed to ophthalmopathy. For training and testing, the 100 patients in the discovery cohort were randomly divided in a 7:3 ratio. The study also compared thyroid tissue and blood T-cell repertoires from more than 5 Graves' hyperthyroidism patients. After blood sampling, hyperthyroidism patients were treated with methimazole at a starting dose of 30 mg daily, and ophthalmopathy patients were treated with high-dose intravenous methylprednisolone. A second multiplex PCR round built the libraries, followed by size selection and purification. Paired-end sequencing of the libraries was performed with 100 bp reads on an Illumina HiSeq2000. SOAPnuke was used to process the raw data, with reads discarded if the reads contained adapters or uncalled bases, had a mean Phred below 15, or lacked an exact constant-primer or identifier match. High-quality paired reads were merged with COPE v1.2.5, and unique nucleotide sequences were defined as clonotypes. MiTCR v1.1 was used to align clonotypes to the IMGT TRBV, TRBD and TRBJ reference segments. The analysis was restricted to V-J combinations with a frequency above 0.0001, which together covered over 99% of the repertoires. A TCS score was defined as the ratio of F50 (clonal expansion) to E x V (chaos), with BLOSUM62-based TCRdist applied between CDR3 peptides within each V-J. Welch's t-statistics and random forest reduced roughly 500 V-J features to 13, which were used in a naive Bayes classifier (R e1071). No statistical method was used to set the sample size in advance, and investigators knew the group allocation. TCR Vbeta CDR3 sequencing of some 140 peripheral blood samples (over 40 ophthalmopathy, roughly 74 hyperthyroidism and roughly 17 progressor patients) is reported in the paper.

This chain is built from TRBV28 and TRBJ2-7; TRBD2 is a possible D gene, resting on 6 matching bases. This specimen consisted of peripheral blood mononuclear cells (PBMCs), obtained at new diagnosis, from a patient treated with antithyroid drugs. This sequence was found in a woman between 25 and 40 years old with Graves disease. Donor details come from another sample of the same person, matched by shared clones. In nucleotide form, the sequence is TGTGCCAGCGTCAGCGGGTCCCCCTACGAGCAGTACTTC. The resulting protein is CASVSGSPYEQYF.